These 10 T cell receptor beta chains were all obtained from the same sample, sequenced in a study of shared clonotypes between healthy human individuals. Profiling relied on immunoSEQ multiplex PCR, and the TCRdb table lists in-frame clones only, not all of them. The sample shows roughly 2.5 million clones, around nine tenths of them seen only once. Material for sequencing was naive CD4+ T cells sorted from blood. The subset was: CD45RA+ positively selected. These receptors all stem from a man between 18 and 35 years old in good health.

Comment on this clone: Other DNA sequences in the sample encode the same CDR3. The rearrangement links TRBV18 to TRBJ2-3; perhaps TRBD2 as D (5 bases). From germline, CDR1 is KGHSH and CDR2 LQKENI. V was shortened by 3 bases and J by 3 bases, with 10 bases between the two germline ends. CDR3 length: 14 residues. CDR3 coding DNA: TGTGCCAGCTCACCCGGGGTTGGTACAGATACGCAGTATTTT. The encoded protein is CASSPGVGTDTQYF.

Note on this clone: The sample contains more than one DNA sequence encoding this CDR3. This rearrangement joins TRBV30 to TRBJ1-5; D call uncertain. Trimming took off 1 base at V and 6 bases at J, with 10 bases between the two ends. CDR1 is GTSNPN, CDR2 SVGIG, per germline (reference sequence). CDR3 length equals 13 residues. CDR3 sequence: CAWSEALGQPQHF. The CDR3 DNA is TGTGCCTGGAGTGAGGCGTTGGGTCAGCCCCAGCATTTT.

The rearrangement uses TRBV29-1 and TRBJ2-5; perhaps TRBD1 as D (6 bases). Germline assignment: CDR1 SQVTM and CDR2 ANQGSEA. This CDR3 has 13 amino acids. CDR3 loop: CSIHLGAGETQYF. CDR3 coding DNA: TGCAGTATCCACTTGGGGGCGGGAGAGACCCAGTACTTC.

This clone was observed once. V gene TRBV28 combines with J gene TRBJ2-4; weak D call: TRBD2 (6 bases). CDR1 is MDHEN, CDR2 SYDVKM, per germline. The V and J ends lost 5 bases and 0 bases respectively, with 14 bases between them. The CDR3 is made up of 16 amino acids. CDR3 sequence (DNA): TGTGCCAGCAGTGGGTCCGGGGGTGGAGCCAAAAACATTCAGTACTTC. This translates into CASSGSGGGAKNIQYF. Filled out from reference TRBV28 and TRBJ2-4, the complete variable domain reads DVKVTQSSRYLVKRTGEKVFLECVQDMDHENMFWYRQDPGLGLRLIYFSYDVKMKEKGDIPEGYSVSREKKERFSLILESASTNQTSMYLCASSGSGGGAKNIQYFGAGTRLSVL.

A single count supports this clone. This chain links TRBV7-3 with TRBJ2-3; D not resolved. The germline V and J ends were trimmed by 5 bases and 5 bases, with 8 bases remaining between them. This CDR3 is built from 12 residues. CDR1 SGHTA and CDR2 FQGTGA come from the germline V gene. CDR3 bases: TGTGCCAGCAGCCAGAAGGGAGATACGCAGTATTTT. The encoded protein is CASSQKGDTQYF.

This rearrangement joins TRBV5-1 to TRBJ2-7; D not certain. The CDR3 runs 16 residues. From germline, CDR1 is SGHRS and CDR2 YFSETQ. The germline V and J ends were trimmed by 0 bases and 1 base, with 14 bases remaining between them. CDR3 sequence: CASSLGSLRDSYEQYF. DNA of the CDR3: TGCGCCAGCAGCTTGGGATCCTTAAGAGATTCCTACGAGCAGTACTTC.

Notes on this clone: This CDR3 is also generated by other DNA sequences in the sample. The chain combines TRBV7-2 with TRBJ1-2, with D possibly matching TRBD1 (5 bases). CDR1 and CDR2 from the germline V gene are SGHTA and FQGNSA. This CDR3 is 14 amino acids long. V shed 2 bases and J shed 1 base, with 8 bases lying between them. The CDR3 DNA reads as TGTGCCAGCAGCTTATCCCAGGGTAACTATGGCTACACCTTC. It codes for CASSLSQGNYGYTF. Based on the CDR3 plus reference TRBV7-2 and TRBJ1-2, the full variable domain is GAGVSQSPSNKVTEKGKDVELRCDPISGHTALYWYRQSLGQGLEFLIYFQGNSAPDKSGLPSDRFSAERTGGSVSTLTIQRTQQEDSAVYLCASSLSQGNYGYTFGSGTRLTVV.

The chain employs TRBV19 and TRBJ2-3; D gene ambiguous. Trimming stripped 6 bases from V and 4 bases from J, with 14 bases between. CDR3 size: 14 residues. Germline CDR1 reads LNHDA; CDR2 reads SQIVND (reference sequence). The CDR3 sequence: CASSLGRISDTQYF. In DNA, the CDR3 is TGTGCCAGTAGCCTCGGTCGAATTTCAGATACGCAGTATTTT. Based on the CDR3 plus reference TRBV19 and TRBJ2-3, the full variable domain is DGGITQSPKYLFRKEGQNVTLSCEQNLNHDAMYWYRQDPGQGLRLIYYSQIVNDFQKGDIAEGYSVSREKKESFPLTVTSAQKNPTAFYLCASSLGRISDTQYFGPGTRLTVL.

The CDR3 sequence: CASSFWDKTFGTDTQYF. The CDR3 DNA sequence: TGTGCCAGCAGCTTTTGGGACAAGACCTTCGGCACAGATACGCAGTATTTT. The genes are TRBV7-9 and TRBJ2-3; perhaps TRBD1 as D (6 bases). CDR3 size: 17 residues. The germline V gene has CDR1 SEHNR and CDR2 FQNEAQ (reference sequence). V was cut by 3 bases and J by 1 base, with 17 bases left in between.

CDR3 sequence: CASSLASGSINEQYF. DNA for the CDR3: TGTGCCAGCAGCTTAGCTAGCGGGAGTATCAACGAGCAGTACTTC. The gene calls are TRBV7-2 and TRBJ2-7; 9 nucleotides line up with TRBD2. Germline V lookup: CDR1 SGHTA, CDR2 FQGNSA. This CDR3 spans 15 amino acids. J was trimmed by 5 bases and V by 0 bases; bases with no gene match: 5.